A single sample is the source of the 27 T cell receptor beta chains below, sequenced in a study of OX40 agonist ivuxolimab in advanced cancers. Repertoires were generated with immunoSEQ multiplex PCR, while TCRdb's copy carries only in-frame clones and drops some. The sample carries about 79,000 clones, around 90% recorded once. Sequences were derived from CD4+ or CD8+ T cells sorted from blood, sampled in a trial of the OX40 agonist ivuxolimab. These receptors all stem from an adult with an advanced solid tumor such as melanoma, head and neck, liver or kidney cancer.

The chain recombines TRBV27 with TRBJ1-1; TRBD1 is a possible D gene (6 bases). With 5 bases removed from V and 0 bases from J, the gap between germline ends came to 13 bases. Germline CDR1 is MNHEY and CDR2 is SMNVEV (reference sequence). The length of the CDR3 is 15 residues. CDR3 amino acids: CASSLTGPVNTEAFF. CDR3 coding DNA: TGTGCCAGCAGTCTTACAGGGCCGGTGAACACTGAAGCTTTCTTT.

V usage is TRBV5-1 and J usage is TRBJ1-2; the D gene is possibly TRBD1 (6 bases). Germline loops: CDR1 SGHRS, CDR2 YFSETQ. The CDR3 spans 14 residues. The V and J ends lost 4 bases and 3 bases respectively, with 13 bases between them. In DNA, the CDR3 is TGCGCCAGCAGCCCCGACAGGTTCTACTATGGCTACACCTTC. Its protein product is CASSPDRFYYGYTF.

The V call is TRBV7-6, the J call TRBJ1-2; the match to TRBD1 covers 7 bases. CDR3 length: 14 residues. V dropped 1 base and J dropped 4; count of bases not matched to a gene: 3. From germline, CDR1 is SGHVS and CDR2 FNYEAQ. The chain's CDR3 is CASSLDPGGYGYTF. In DNA form, the CDR3 reads TGTGCCAGCAGCTTAGATCCAGGGGGCTATGGCTACACCTTC.

The rearrangement links TRBV13 to TRBJ2-7, with a weak D call TRBD2 (6 bases). V lost 6 bases and J lost 3, with 12 bases in between. Germline V gives CDR1 PRHDT, CDR2 FYEKMQ (reference sequence). This CDR3 contains 13 residues. CDR3 in DNA: TGTGCCAGCAGACCCCGGGGGTTCTACGAGCAGTACTTC. This codes for CASRPRGFYEQYF.

The CDR3 sequence is CASSHGPDGYEQYF. Written as DNA, the CDR3 is TGCGCCAGCAGCCATGGCCCAGATGGGTACGAGCAGTACTTC. The chain has TRBV4-1 and TRBJ2-7, with no clear D. Germline V lookup: CDR1 MGHRA, CDR2 YSYEKL. V was cut by 3 bases and J by 4 bases, with 13 bases left in between. The CDR3 contains 14 residues.

The V gene is TRBV5-1, the J gene TRBJ1-2; D is possibly TRBD1 (5 bases). Germline CDR1 reads SGHRS; CDR2 reads YFSETQ. The ends were cut back, 4 bases at V and 8 bases at J, with 15 bases in the middle. This CDR3 region has 13 residues. In DNA form, the CDR3 reads TGCGCCAGCAGCCCGGACACGCGATTCGGCTACACCTTC. This gives the protein CASSPDTRFGYTF.

The V and J genes are TRBV27 and TRBJ2-2, with TRBD2 matching over 15 bases. Looked up from germline, CDR1 is MNHEY and CDR2 is SMNVEV (reference sequence). The V segment lost 5 bases and the J segment 0 bases; nucleotides outside the gene matches: 4. The CDR3 length is 18 residues. The chain's CDR3 is CASSARTSGGANTGELFF. CDR3 coding DNA: TGTGCCAGCAGTGCCCGGACTAGCGGGGGGGCGAACACCGGGGAGCTGTTTTTT.

The chain uses TRBV5-8 and TRBJ2-1; 9 nucleotides agree with TRBD2. Germline CDR1 reads SGHTS; CDR2 reads YDEGEE. V shed 7 bases and J 6 bases; nucleotides not matched to a gene: 5. The CDR3 sequence is 13 residues long. Written as DNA, the CDR3 is TGTGCCAGCGAGGGACTAGCATCCAATGAGCAGTTCTTC. This sequence encodes CASEGLASNEQFF.

The genes are TRBV7-9 and TRBJ2-5; D not certain. Germline CDR1 reads SEHNR; CDR2 reads FQNEAQ (reference sequence). V gave up 6 bases and J gave up 0 bases, with 17 bases separating them. The CDR3 covers 16 residues. The CDR3 DNA is TGTGCCAGCAGTTTTTTTCCGATGGGGTACCAAGAGACCCAGTACTTC. Translating it yields CASSFFPMGYQETQYF.

This chain uses TRBV11-2 with TRBJ2-1; 11 nucleotides line up with TRBD2. J was trimmed by 3 bases and V by 2 bases; bases with no gene match: 12. CDR3 length: 19 amino acids. Per germline, CDR1 SGHAT and CDR2 FQNNGV. In DNA, the CDR3 is TGTGCCAGCAGCTTACCTCTATTTAGCGGGGGGGCCGGCTACAATGAGCAGTTCTTC. Its translation is CASSLPLFSGGAGYNEQFF.

The V call is TRBV10-1, the J call TRBJ1-1; D remains unclear. The CDR3 spans 15 residues. The germline V gene encodes CDR1 WNHNN and CDR2 SYGVQD (reference sequence). V shed 0 bases and J shed 1 base, with 9 bases lying between them. CDR3 loop: CASSESGRSNTEAFF. DNA for the CDR3: TGCGCCAGCAGTGAGTCGGGCAGATCGAACACTGAAGCTTTCTTT.

The rearrangement joins TRBV5-6 to TRBJ2-3; 14 bases fit TRBD2. The CDR3 contains 16 residues. V was pared by 3 bases and J by 5 bases, with 5 bases of the junction left unmatched. CDR1 is SGHDT, CDR2 YYEEEE, per germline. The CDR3 DNA follows: TGTGCCAGCAGCTCGACTAGCGGGGGGGCGGAAGATACGCAGTATTTT. It encodes CASSSTSGGAEDTQYF.

The gene calls are TRBV5-8 and TRBJ2-1, with TRBD1 identical over 8 bases. The CDR3 has 16 residues. Germline loops: CDR1 SGHTS, CDR2 YDEGEE. With 0 bases clipped from V and 4 bases from J, the junction kept 6 bases outside the gene matches. This CDR3 reads CASSLDGQGLYNEQFF. CDR3 bases: TGTGCCAGCAGCTTGGACGGACAGGGTTTGTACAATGAGCAGTTCTTC.

The chain recombines TRBV4-1 with TRBJ2-5; 9 nucleotides agree with TRBD1. Trimming cost V 3 bases and J 5 bases; bases outside gene matches: 10. Per germline, CDR1 MGHRA and CDR2 YSYEKL. There are 16 residues in the CDR3. In DNA form, the CDR3 reads TGCGCCAGCAGCCACCCTAGACAGGGGGTGGGGGAGACCCAGTACTTC. Translated, it gives CASSHPRQGVGETQYF.

This clone showed up just once. The rearrangement joins TRBV9 to TRBJ2-6; D tentatively reads TRBD1 or TRBD2 (6 bases each). This CDR3 has 17 residues. Germline assignment: CDR1 SGDLS and CDR2 YYNGEE. Trimming took 0 bases from V and 0 from J, leaving 10 bases between them. The CDR3 loop is CASSVEGGHSGANVLTF. The CDR3 coding sequence is TGTGCCAGCAGCGTAGAGGGGGGTCACTCTGGGGCCAACGTCCTGACTTTC.

This chain links TRBV2 with TRBJ2-5, with D maybe TRBD2 (7 bases). The CDR3 has 15 amino acids. Germline CDR1 reads SNHLY; CDR2 reads FYNNEI. Trimming took off 10 bases at V and 3 bases at J, with 21 bases between the two ends. The DNA of the CDR3 is TGTGCCACCCGGCTTGGCGGAGGGGGGGAAGAGACCCAGTACTTC. Its protein product is CATRLGGGGEETQYF.

This sequence joins TRBV11-2 and TRBJ2-2; 8 bases are shared with TRBD2. This CDR3 is built from 15 residues. With 4 bases clipped from V and 3 bases from J, the junction kept 4 bases outside the gene matches. Germline V CDR1 and CDR2: SGHAT, FQNNGV. The chain's CDR3 is CASSSAGGHTGELFF. CDR3 DNA: TGTGCCAGCAGCTCGGCGGGGGGTCACACCGGGGAGCTGTTTTTT. Complete variable domain (other parts from reference TRBV11-2 and TRBJ2-2): EAGVAQSPRYKIIEKRQSVAFWCNPISGHATLYWYQQILGQGPKLLIQFQNNGVVDDSQLPKDRFSAERLKGVDSTLKIQPAKLEDSAVYLCASSSAGGHTGELFFGEGSRLTVL.

The rearrangement uses TRBV19 and TRBJ1-2; 10 bases are shared with TRBD1. V lost 6 bases and J lost 0; bases outside the gene matches: 13. The V gene's germline CDR1 is LNHDA and CDR2 SQIVND (reference sequence). The CDR3 totals 18 residues. The CDR3 DNA reads as TGTGCCAGTAGCCCAGGGCCGGGACAGGGGACAGCTAACTATGGCTACACCTTC. Amino acids: CASSPGPGQGTANYGYTF.

The chain's CDR3 is CASSLYGAGDEQYF. In DNA, the CDR3 is TGTGCCAGCAGCCTCTATGGGGCTGGGGACGAGCAGTACTTC. V and J are TRBV13 and TRBJ2-7; maybe TRBD1 (5 bases). CDR3 size: 14 residues. The ends were cut back, 5 bases at V and 5 bases at J, with 16 bases in the middle. The germline V gene has CDR1 PRHDT and CDR2 FYEKMQ (reference sequence). The full variable domain, completed using reference TRBV13 and TRBJ2-7, is AAGVIQSPRHLIKEKRETATLKCYPIPRHDTVYWYQQGPGQDPQFLISFYEKMQSDKGSIPDRFSAQQFSDYHSELNMSSLELGDSALYFCASSLYGAGDEQYFGPGTRLTVT.

This chain uses TRBV6-5 with TRBJ1-2, with TRBD1 matching 7 bases. Germline V gene data show CDR1 as MNHEY and CDR2 as SVGAGI. V gave up 5 bases and J gave up 8 bases; unmatched junction bases: 11. This CDR3 contains 14 residues. DNA of the CDR3: TGTGCCAGCAGTCTTTCCACAGGGGTCCTAGGCTACACCTTC. Translated, it gives CASSLSTGVLGYTF.

This clone was seen just once. The chain links TRBV19 to TRBJ2-1, with 7 nucleotides matching TRBD2. The CDR3 loop spans 13 amino acids. V lost 2 bases to trimming and J lost 6 bases; unmatched junction nucleotides: 1. The germline gives CDR1 LNHDA, CDR2 SQIVND (reference sequence). CDR3: CASSIWGGNEQFF. CDR3 in DNA: TGTGCCAGTAGTATATGGGGGGGCAATGAGCAGTTCTTC.

This chain links TRBV29-1 with TRBJ1-2; no reliable D call. CDR1 SQVTM and CDR2 ANQGSEA come from the germline V gene. V lost 4 bases and J lost 3, with 12 bases in between. CDR3 length: 13 residues. The chain's CDR3 is CSVARGIDYGYTF. In nucleotides, the CDR3 is TGCAGCGTTGCCCGGGGTATTGACTATGGCTACACCTTC. The whole variable domain, remainder taken from reference TRBV29-1 and TRBJ1-2, is SAVISQKPSRDICQRGTSLTIQCQVDSQVTMMFWYRQQPGQSLTLIATANQGSEATYESGFVIDKFPISRPNLTFSTLTVSNMSPEDSSIYLCSVARGIDYGYTFGSGTRLTVV.

V is TRBV6-6 and J is TRBJ1-3; D not certain. CDR1 MNHNY and CDR2 SVGAGI come from the germline V gene (reference sequence). The CDR3 runs to 13 residues. Trimming shortened V by 8 bases and J by 3 bases, and 11 bases separated the two germline ends. CDR3 DNA: TGTGCCAGCCACGACCAATTTGGAAACACCATATATTTT. It encodes CASHDQFGNTIYF.

This clone was seen more than once but under ten times. The chain recombines TRBV14 with TRBJ1-2; the D gene is possibly TRBD1 (5 bases). With 4 bases removed from V and 3 bases from J, the gap between germline ends came to 9 bases. The germline V gene encodes CDR1 SGHDN and CDR2 FVKESK. The CDR3 loop spans 13 amino acids. DNA for the CDR3: TGTGCCAGCAGCCTGGACACCTACTATGGCTACACCTTC. It specifies CASSLDTYYGYTF.

CDR3 DNA sequence: TGTGCCAGCAGTTTAGGGCAGGGGGCCGGCTATGGCTACACCTTC. Its translation: CASSLGQGAGYGYTF. V gene TRBV27 combines with J gene TRBJ1-2, with 8 bases lining up with TRBD1. CDR3 length equals 15 residues. Germline assignment: CDR1 MNHEY and CDR2 SMNVEV (reference sequence). Losses at the gene ends were 2 bases for V and 4 bases for J; bases not matched to a gene: 6.

The V gene is TRBV7-8, the J gene TRBJ2-1; possibly TRBD2 for D (7 bases). V lost 5 bases to trimming and J lost 9 bases, with 23 bases between them. CDR3 length: 16 residues. CDR1 is SGHVS and CDR2 is FQNEAQ in the germline V gene. The CDR3 DNA reads as TGTGCCAGCAGCCTCTTTCCGAGGGGGGGGCAGTTTGAGCAGTTCTTC. Encoded protein: CASSLFPRGGQFEQFF.

This sequence joins TRBV11-2 and TRBJ2-7, with 9 bases aligning to TRBD2. Germline CDR1 and CDR2: SGHAT and FQNNGV. The CDR3 has 14 amino acids. V lost 3 bases, J lost 4 bases, and 4 bases stayed unmatched. The CDR3 spells CASSLSSGGYEQYF. The CDR3 region has the DNA TGTGCCAGCAGCTTGAGTAGCGGGGGATACGAGCAGTACTTC. Based on the CDR3 plus reference TRBV11-2 and TRBJ2-7, the full variable domain is EAGVAQSPRYKIIEKRQSVAFWCNPISGHATLYWYQQILGQGPKLLIQFQNNGVVDDSQLPKDRFSAERLKGVDSTLKIQPAKLEDSAVYLCASSLSSGGYEQYFGPGTRLTVT.